This record looks at one T cell receptor (beta chain) sequence and its context. Isolated RNA was reverse transcribed into cDNA used as the sequencing template. TCRdb's copy holds only in-frame clones and misses some; the assay was immunoSEQ multiplex PCR. The sample contains about 97,000 clones, 41% of which appear only once. The data are from a study of CD8+ T cells in alopecia areata. V was cut by 0 bases and J by 3 bases, with 10 bases left in between. Germline V gives CDR1 SGHRS, CDR2 YFSETQ. The CDR3 extends over 14 amino acids. This receptor was obtained from a human donor with alopecia areata. Sequencing was performed on CD4+ T cells sorted from blood. The V gene is TRBV5-1, the J gene TRBJ2-7; the D gene is possibly TRBD1 (5 bases). DNA for the CDR3: TGCGCCAGCAGCTTGGTGTCAAGGGGCTACGAGCAGTACTTC. Its protein product is CASSLVSRGYEQYF.